These T cell receptor beta chains were read from a single sample in a study of blood T cell repertoires in COVID-19. The data were produced by immunoSEQ multiplex PCR, yet TCRdb's version contains in-frame clones alone and is incomplete. The sample comprises about 260,000 clones, approximately 87% of which are singletons, and approximately 1.6% rests with the top ten. The sample comprised peripheral blood. Receptors originate from a woman aged 40-49 years who had recovered from COVID-19. Each CDR3 is given with its conserved first and last residue. D genes are given only for firm matches. A row's size may be missing; if present it is once, few, many or a size class.

j_call v_call clone_size d_call cdr3_nt cdr3_aa
TRBJ2-1 TRBV7-9 once NA TGTGCCAGCAGCTTGGGCCGGAATGAGCAGTTCTTC CASSLGRNEQFF
TRBJ2-7 TRBV5-1 NA NA TGCGCCAGCAGCCCCTCCAGTGCCTACGAGCAGTACTTC CASSPSSAYEQYF
TRBJ1-2 TRBV5-4 NA NA TGTGCCAGCAGCCCCGTTTCTGCTATCGGCTATGGCTACACCTTC CASSPVSAIGYGYTF
TRBJ2-7 TRBV6-5 NA TRBD1 TGTGCCAGCAGTTACTCGACAGGGGAGAGCTCCTACGAGCAGTACTTC CASSYSTGESSYEQYF
TRBJ1-2 TRBV10-1 NA TRBD1 TGCGCCAGCAGCGACAGGGTCCCTGGGGGCTACACCTTC CASSDRVPGGYTF
TRBJ1-2 TRBV12-3/TRBV12-4 once TRBD1 TGTGCCAGCAGCCCCGACAGGGTCTATGGCTACACCTTC CASSPDRVYGYTF
TRBJ2-1 TRBV5-1 NA TRBD2 TGCGCCAGCAGCTTGGCGAGCGGGGGGGCCTGGAGTGAGCAGTTCTTC CASSLASGGAWSEQFF
TRBJ1-5 TRBV6-2/TRBV6-3 few NA TGTGCCAGCAGTTACTCGCTTGGCAGGGGAGCGGTTCAGCCCCAGCATTTT CASSYSLGRGAVQPQHF
TRBJ1-5 TRBV6-5 few TRBD1 TGTGCCAGCAGTCCCCGGGACAGCCACAATCAGCCCCAGCATTTT CASSPRDSHNQPQHF
TRBJ2-3 TRBV27 once NA TGTGCCAGCAGTTTAGTCGGTCCCCCCTGGAGCGAAACCCCAGATACGCAGTATTTT CASSLVGPPWSETPDTQYF
TRBJ1-2 TRBV7-9 NA TRBD1 TGTGCCAGCAGACGAGGGACAGGGGGTGGCTATGGCTACACCTTC CASRRGTGGGYGYTF
TRBJ1-4 TRBV7-2 NA NA TGTGCCAGCAGCTTTGCGGCGGGGAATGAAAAACTGTTTTTT CASSFAAGNEKLFF
TRBJ2-3 TRBV3-1/TRBV3-2 NA TRBD2 TGTGCCAGCAGCCAAGCGGGGGGGCTTAGAGATACGCAGTATTTT CASSQAGGLRDTQYF
TRBJ1-5 TRBV23-1 NA TRBD1 TGCGCCAGCAGTCAATCCAGGGACAGCGAACCTAGCAATCAGCCCCAGCATTTT CASSQSRDSEPSNQPQHF
TRBJ1-1 TRBV7-9 NA TRBD1 TGTGCCAGCAGCCCGGGACAGAACCATCTCCCAACTGAAGCTTTCTTT CASSPGQNHLPTEAFF
TRBJ2-7 TRBV2 NA TRBD2 TGTGCCAGCAGTGGGACTAGCGGGGGGGTATACGAGCAGTACTTC CASSGTSGGVYEQYF
TRBJ2-5 TRBV10-1 NA NA TGCGCCAGCAGTGAGTCGGGGGACACCTCCAGAGGGACCCAGTACTTC CASSESGDTSRGTQYF
TRBJ2-2 TRBV7-2 NA TRBD1 TGTGCCAGCAGCCCCCCGGGACAGGGTGGGTCCGGGGAGCTGTTTTTT CASSPPGQGGSGELFF
TRBJ2-5 TRBV29-1 NA TRBD1 TGCAGCGTTGTGACAGGGTTCGGTGAGACCCAGTACTTC CSVVTGFGETQYF
TRBJ2-2 TRBV2 NA TRBD1 TGTGCCAGCCGTTGGGACAGGGCCACCGGGGAGCTGTTTTTT CASRWDRATGELFF
TRBJ2-1 TRBV29-1 NA TRBD2 TGCAGCGTTGTAGTGACTAGCGGGGGGGCTGATGAGCAGTTCTTC CSVVVTSGGADEQFF
TRBJ2-7 TRBV9 NA NA TGTGCCAGCAGCGGGACCCCCGGGACAAGTTCCCACTACGAGCAGTACTTC CASSGTPGTSSHYEQYF
TRBJ1-5 TRBV27 NA TRBD1 TGTGCCAGCAGTCTCATCACAGGGGGAGGTCAGCCCCAGCATTTT CASSLITGGGQPQHF